Here is one T cell receptor beta chain with its context. Its antigen remains unknown. Expressed TCRB transcripts were sequenced after all isolated RNA was converted to cDNA. The repertoire was sequenced with immunoSEQ multiplex PCR; TCRdb's copy has only in-frame clones and lacks some. The table lists around 140,000 clones, about 13% of them singletons. The V gene lost 5 bases and the J gene lost 2 bases, with 10 bases spanning the gap. Looked up from germline, CDR1 is SGHRS and CDR2 is YFSETQ. The CDR3 loop spans 13 amino acids. This sample is drawn from a study of beta chain features in type 1 diabetes. Findings and limits, study-wide: Moderate yet significant TCRB CDR3 shortening was seen in Type 1 diabetes patients in all four CD4+ subsets. The VDJ junctions of type 1 diabetes patients carried fewer insertions and more deletions. For patients and controls alike, PCR might favor shorter templates to the same degree.

The genes are TRBV5-1 and TRBJ1-2; D gene unclear. Sequencing was carried out using central memory CD4+ T cells from blood. The source is a man between 18 and 29 years old with type 1 diabetes. The CDR3 spells CASSVAENYGYTF. In DNA form, the CDR3 reads TGCGCCAGCAGTGTGGCAGAGAACTATGGCTACACCTTC.